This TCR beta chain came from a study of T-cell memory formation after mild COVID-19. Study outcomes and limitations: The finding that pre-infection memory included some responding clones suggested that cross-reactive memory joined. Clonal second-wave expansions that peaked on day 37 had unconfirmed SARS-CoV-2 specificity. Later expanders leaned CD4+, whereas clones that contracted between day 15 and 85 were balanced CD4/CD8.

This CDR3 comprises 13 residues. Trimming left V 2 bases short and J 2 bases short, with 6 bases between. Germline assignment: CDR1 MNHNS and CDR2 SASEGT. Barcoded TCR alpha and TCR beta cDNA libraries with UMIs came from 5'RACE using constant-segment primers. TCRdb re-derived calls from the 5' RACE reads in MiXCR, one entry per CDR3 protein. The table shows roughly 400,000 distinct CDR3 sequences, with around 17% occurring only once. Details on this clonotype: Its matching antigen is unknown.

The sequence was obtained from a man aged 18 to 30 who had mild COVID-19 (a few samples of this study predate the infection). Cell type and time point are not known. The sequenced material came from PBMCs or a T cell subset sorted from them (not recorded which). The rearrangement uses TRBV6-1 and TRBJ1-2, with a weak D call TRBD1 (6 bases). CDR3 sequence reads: CASSETGNYGYTF. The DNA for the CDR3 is TGTGCCAGCAGTGAAACAGGGAACTATGGCTACACCTTC.